The 20 T cell receptor beta chains presented below share a single source sample, sequenced in a study of blood T cells in healthy people across ages. PCR was performed a second time for roughly 7 to 12 cycles using a sample-barcoded 5' primer and a J-beta primer mix. TCRdb used MiXCR to reprocess the 5' RACE reads, holding one entry per CDR3 protein. The sample has a few hundred thousand distinct CDR3 sequences; roughly half are singletons. The sample was blood. All receptors come from a man aged 55 to 69 in good health.

This clonotype was counted a few times. The chain is built from TRBV6-5 and TRBJ1-2, with TRBD1 matching 11 bases. The CDR3 sequence is 14 residues long. V lost 5 bases, J lost 6 bases, and 5 bases stayed unmatched. CDR1 is MNHEY and CDR2 is SVGAGI in the germline V gene. CDR3 nucleotides: TGTGCCAGCAGTAACCGGGACAGGGGGGATGGCTACACCTTC. It encodes CASSNRDRGDGYTF.

This chain joins TRBV7-3 and TRBJ2-3; D might be TRBD2 (5 bases). V was shortened by 1 base and J by 0 bases, with 11 bases between the two germline ends. The CDR3 covers 16 residues. Looked up from germline, CDR1 is SGHTA and CDR2 is FQGTGA. The CDR3 DNA sequence: TGTGCCAGCAGCTTAAGTCCGGGATCTAGCACAGATACGCAGTATTTT. Protein product: CASSLSPGSSTDTQYF.

The V and J genes are TRBV20-1 and TRBJ2-7; 8 bases line up with TRBD2. The V segment lost 3 bases and the J segment 7 bases; nucleotides outside the gene matches: 8. CDR1 DFQATT and CDR2 SNEGSKA come from the germline V gene (reference sequence). The CDR3 spans 13 residues. CDR3 in DNA: TGCAGTGCTAGTTTAGCGGGGCACAATGAGCAGTACTTC. Its protein product is CSASLAGHNEQYF.

The V and J genes are TRBV5-6 and TRBJ2-7; D possibly matches TRBD1 or TRBD2 (6 bases each). The assigned J gene may be wrong: the sequence end matches TRBJ2-5 better. Germline V gene lookup returns CDR1 SGHDT and CDR2 YYEEEE. The CDR3 is made up of 13 amino acids. In DNA, the CDR3 is TGTGCCAGCATCCGGGACACGGAGGGGACCCAGTACTTC. Its protein product is CASIRDTEGTQYF.

DNA for the CDR3: TGTGCCAGCAGCCAAGGCAGGGGTGCGGATACGCAGTATTTT. Protein sequence: CASSQGRGADTQYF. The chain couples TRBV3-1 to TRBJ2-3, with D perhaps TRBD1 (6 bases). From germline, CDR1 is LGHDT and CDR2 YNNKEL (reference sequence). Trimming cost V 1 base and J 6 bases, with 11 bases left between them. The length of the CDR3 is 14 residues.

To note about this clonotype: A much larger clone is a single base away; this may be a read error. V and J are TRBV12-3 or TRBV12-4 and TRBJ2-7; 7 positions agree with TRBD1. The length of the CDR3 is 15 residues. V shed 4 bases and J 1 base; nucleotides not matched to a gene: 7. The CDR3 here is CASSSDRNLSYEQYF. CDR3 DNA: TGTGCCAGCAGTTCGGACAGGAACCTTTCCTACGAGCAGTACTTC.

The chain recombines TRBV20-1 with TRBJ2-7; D is unclear. The germline V and J ends were trimmed by 3 bases and 5 bases, with 14 bases remaining between them. Germline V lookup: CDR1 DFQATT, CDR2 SNEGSKA (reference sequence). This CDR3 spans 13 amino acids. CDR3 bases: TGCAGTGCTAGCAAAGGGTTCGTCCACGAGCAGTACTTC. Encoded protein: CSASKGFVHEQYF.

This clonotype has a handful of counts. The chain carries TRBV28 and TRBJ2-3, with D possibly TRBD1 on 5 matching bases. The CDR3 has 18 amino acids. Germline V gene lookup returns CDR1 MDHEN and CDR2 SYDVKM. V was trimmed by 3 bases and J by 4 bases, leaving 23 bases between them. This CDR3 reads CASSLPSLFQGVPDTQYF. DNA for the CDR3: TGTGCCAGCAGTTTGCCTTCCTTATTCCAAGGGGTCCCAGATACGCAGTATTTT.

The CDR3 protein is CSVGDGQLRGYF. CDR3 DNA sequence: TGCAGCGTTGGGGACGGACAGCTAAGGGGGTACTTC. The rearrangement links TRBV29-1 to TRBJ2-5; D possibly corresponds to TRBD1 (6 bases). Deletions cut 4 bases from V and 13 bases from J, with 19 bases between. In germline, CDR1 is SQVTM, CDR2 ANQGSEA. The length of the CDR3 is 12 residues.

Turning to this clonotype: It may be a read error: a sequence one base away is much more abundant. The chain links TRBV7-2 to TRBJ2-1, with unresolved D. The germline V gene encodes CDR1 SGHTA and CDR2 FQGNSA. The V end lost 1 base, the J end lost 13 bases, and 17 bases lay between the germline ends. The CDR3 loop spans 14 amino acids. CDR3 protein: CASSLGSGRETQFF. In nucleotides, the CDR3 is TGTGCCAGCAGCTTAGGTTCGGGCAGAGAGACCCAGTTCTTC.

This clonotype has only one observation. This rearrangement joins TRBV12-3 or TRBV12-4 to TRBJ1-1, with a tentative D call TRBD1 (6 bases). V was clipped by 5 bases and J by 1 base, with 11 bases between them. The CDR3 runs 14 residues. CDR3 DNA sequence: TGTGCCAGCAGTCCTCCGGACAGGAACACTGAAGCTTTCTTT. Its translation is CASSPPDRNTEAFF.

The chain recombines TRBV10-3 with TRBJ1-5; 9 bases align to TRBD1. J was trimmed by 4 bases and V by 3 bases; bases with no gene match: 7. From germline, CDR1 is ENHRY and CDR2 SYGVKD. The CDR3 sequence is 16 residues long. As DNA, the CDR3 is TGTGCCATCAGTGATCAATCCGGGACAGGGAATCAGCCCCAGCATTTT. Translating it yields CAISDQSGTGNQPQHF.

In DNA form, the CDR3 reads TGTGCCATCTCAAGTAGCTCCTACGAGCAGTACTTC. It is translated as CAISSSSYEQYF. The genes are TRBV6-2 or TRBV6-3 and TRBJ2-7; D remains ambiguous. Germline assignment: CDR1 MNHEY and CDR2 SVGEGT. With 10 bases removed from V and 0 bases from J, the gap between germline ends came to 10 bases. This CDR3 has 12 residues.

J is TRBJ2-1 and V is TRBV3-1; D gene unclear. The DNA end favors TRBJ2-7, so the J call may be wrong. The CDR3 runs 13 residues. Germline V CDR1 and CDR2: LGHDT, YNNKEL (reference sequence). In DNA form, the CDR3 reads TGTGCCAGCAGCCAAGTTACTTGGGGAAAGCAGTACTTC. Amino acid sequence: CASSQVTWGKQYF.

The chain employs TRBV9 and TRBJ2-1; D gene ambiguous. The CDR3 length is 13 residues. The ends were cut back, 0 bases at V and 8 bases at J, with 9 bases in the middle. Germline CDR1 and CDR2: SGDLS and YYNGEE. Here the CDR3 reads CASSVGPDDEQFF. For the CDR3, the DNA is TGTGCCAGCAGCGTAGGGCCAGACGATGAGCAGTTCTTC.

This clonotype was counted at least ten times. This chain joins TRBV7-6 and TRBJ1-2; 7 bases match TRBD1. V lost 5 bases to trimming and J lost 10 bases; unmatched junction nucleotides: 10. Germline V CDR1 and CDR2: SGHVS, FNYEAQ. The CDR3 runs to 13 residues. This CDR3 reads CASSAGQTTPYTF. In DNA form, the CDR3 reads TGTGCCAGCAGCGCGGGACAGACAACCCCCTACACCTTC.

This clonotype appeared a few times. J is TRBJ2-7 and V is TRBV20-1, with D possibly called TRBD1 or TRBD2 (5 bases each). CDR1 is DFQATT, CDR2 SNEGSKA, per germline (reference sequence). V was shortened by 1 base and J by 4 bases, with 17 bases between the two germline ends. This CDR3 region has 15 residues. Written as DNA, the CDR3 is TGCAGTGCTAGAGCCGGGTGGACGGGGCTATACGAGCAGTACTTC. It specifies CSARAGWTGLYEQYF.

J is TRBJ2-5 and V is TRBV18; D is unclear. With 3 bases removed from V and 1 base from J, the gap between germline ends came to 12 bases. The CDR3 covers 15 residues. From germline, CDR1 is KGHSH and CDR2 LQKENI. CDR3 in DNA: TGTGCCAGCTCACCGCCGGTCACCTCCCAAGAGACCCAGTACTTC. This translates into CASSPPVTSQETQYF.

The rearrangement links TRBV7-2 to TRBJ2-7; no definite D call. The last part of the DNA fits TRBJ2-4 better; the J call may be wrong. Looked up from germline, CDR1 is SGHTA and CDR2 is FQGNSA. The CDR3 totals 14 residues. The CDR3 DNA reads as TGTGCCAGCACCCCTGGGGTCGGTCAAAACATTCAGTACTTC. It is translated as CASTPGVGQNIQYF.

V usage is TRBV29-1 and J usage is TRBJ2-7, with D perhaps TRBD1 or TRBD2 (6 bases each). The CDR3 contains 13 residues. Trimming pared 3 bases from V and 4 bases from J, leaving 13 bases between. CDR1 and CDR2 from the germline V gene are SQVTM and ANQGSEA. The CDR3 protein is CSVEWGARYEQYF. In nucleotides, the CDR3 is TGCAGCGTTGAGTGGGGGGCGCGGTACGAGCAGTACTTC.